This entry concerns a single T cell receptor beta chain. What antigen it recognizes has not been identified. No qualities accompany the bases; no much larger clone lies one base away. The library was obtained by the immunoSEQ multiplex PCR assay. For TCR sequencing, RNA was extracted from every sample and reverse transcribed into cDNA to serve as template. SuperScript III was used for first-strand cDNA synthesis, primed with a 2:1 mix of oligo-dT and random hexamers. A synthetic immune receptor repertoire was used to measure amplification bias, and any remaining bias was corrected computationally. The original pipeline was this. Raw reads were preprocessed to remove errors, and CDR3 was defined according to IMGT conventions as the region from the conserved cysteine to phenylalanine. Clonality was calculated as 1 minus Shannon entropy normalized by log2 of the number of productive unique TCRs. Whether each scalp clone was CD4 or CD8 was inferred by checking scalp TCRbeta sequences against the CD4 and CD8 repertoires from sorted blood. TCRdb limited this immuneACCESS table to in-frame rearrangements with V and J called. A share of clones is missing; checked studies link under half to unresolved V genes, and the rest is unexplained. V, J and clone size reflect that table, while D and trimming were determined from the DNA. The sample has 150,000 to 200,000 clones on record, roughly 62% of them singletons. Roughly 12% of the sample goes to the ten largest clones.

Sample time point, as interpreted from the label and publication: 24 weeks on oral tofacitinib. This specimen's treatment or condition label, interpreted: oral pan-JAK inhibitor, 5-10 mg twice daily. From alopecia areata patients, peripheral blood was collected along with lesional scalp punch biopsies. PBMCs were separated by density centrifugation and stained for CD3, CD4 and CD8, after which CD4+ and CD8+ T cells were sorted on a FACSAria. This entry comes from a study of CD8+ T cells in alopecia areata (dated by TCRdb to 2016 to 2018). Describing the broader study: Treated patients were enrolled in an open-label pilot trial of oral tofacitinib, 5 to 10 mg twice daily, for moderate-to-severe alopecia areata. In humans, TCRbeta sequencing was performed on scalp tissue and on sorted CD4+ and CD8+ peripheral blood T cells from healthy controls and from patients with patchy or totalis/universalis alopecia areata. RNA was obtained with the PAXgene miRNA kit for fixed scalp, the miRNeasy kit for PBMCs, and the RNeasy kit for mouse skin. Patients stayed on tofacitinib for 6 to 18 months and then had 6 months of follow-up off drug so that delayed response and recurrence could be assessed. TCRbeta CDR3 regions were amplified by immunoSEQ multiplex PCR using 35 Vbeta forward and 13 Jbeta reverse primers. The SALT score, which quantifies the percentage of affected scalp surface area, was used to measure disease severity in treated patients. Biopsies were taken from tofacitinib-treated patients at baseline and at 4 and 24 weeks of treatment, and a later scalp biopsy was taken in several of the tofacitinib-treated patients. High-throughput TCRbeta sequencing was used to examine T cell clonal expansion in alopecia areata in both the C3H/HeJ mouse model and human patients. Scalp clonality was compared among normal scalp (n=4), patchy alopecia areata scalp (n=8), and alopecia totalis/universalis scalp (n=8).

Results the study describes overall, beyond this receptor: Compared with mice, TCR sequences shared between patients were less clear, possibly partly because of HLA diversity across the patient population. Compared with normal scalp, lesional scalp had higher clonality and more expanded CD8+ clones, particularly in alopecia totalis/universalis, a pattern that suggests antigenic drive. Because the treated cohort was small and had only one nonresponder, larger studies are needed to examine links between baseline CD8+ expansion and response. Unlike mouse skin, where gammadelta T cells dominate, normal human skin contains resident alphabeta T cells that get sequenced too, which complicates analysis of the scalp TCR repertoire. Tofacitinib significantly decreased scalp clonality and the number of expanded CD8+ clones among the top 100 scalp clones. Many expanded lesional clones were found to persist in scalp and blood during tofacitinib treatment, and relapse after treatment cessation may be partly explained by this persistence.

The CDR3 runs 14 amino acids, cysteine and phenylalanine included. The CDR3 DNA has 42 bases and is translated from base 1. Per the germline V gene, MGHRA is the CDR1 and YSYEKL is the CDR2. At the junction V is shortened by 3 bases and J by 2 bases, with 11 bases in between. The TCR was taken from a human donor with alopecia areata. This specimen was CD8+ T cells sorted from blood, taken at week 24, from a patient treated with tofacitinib. The V and J segments used are TRBV4-1 and TRBJ2-7; matching of 6 bases hints at TRBD2 as the D gene. The nucleotide sequence reads TGCGCCAGCAGCCAGGGGGGTCGTCCCTACGAGCAGTACTTC. This codes for CASSQGGRPYEQYF.